A single TCR beta chain is shown here with its context. Per the original methods: It was from reference gene primer amplification that nucleated cell counts were estimated. TCRdb's table, derived via immunoSEQ multiplex PCR, lists solely in-frame clones and lacks some. V, J and clone size are taken as reported in that table, and D and trimming were inferred from the DNA itself. The profile shows just under 350,000 clones, approximately 90% of them singletons. The sample originates from a study of blood T cell repertoires in COVID-19. Study-level background: Samples of COVID-19 (acute and convalescent) were obtained from the United States, Italy and Spain. PBMCs, B-cell-depleted T cells, or T cells provided the cDNA or gDNA that made up the material.

V lost 2 bases to trimming and J lost 4 bases, with 15 bases between them. The length of the CDR3 is 16 residues. Germline loops: CDR1 MNHNY, CDR2 SVGAGI (reference sequence). Sequencing used peripheral blood. The rearrangement links TRBV6-6 to TRBJ2-1; D is undetermined. This receptor was taken from a woman aged 18-29 years who had recovered from COVID-19. CDR3 coding DNA: TGTGCCAGCAGTTACGCGACCGGCGGCGGATACAATGAGCAGTTCTTC. This gives the protein CASSYATGGGYNEQFF.